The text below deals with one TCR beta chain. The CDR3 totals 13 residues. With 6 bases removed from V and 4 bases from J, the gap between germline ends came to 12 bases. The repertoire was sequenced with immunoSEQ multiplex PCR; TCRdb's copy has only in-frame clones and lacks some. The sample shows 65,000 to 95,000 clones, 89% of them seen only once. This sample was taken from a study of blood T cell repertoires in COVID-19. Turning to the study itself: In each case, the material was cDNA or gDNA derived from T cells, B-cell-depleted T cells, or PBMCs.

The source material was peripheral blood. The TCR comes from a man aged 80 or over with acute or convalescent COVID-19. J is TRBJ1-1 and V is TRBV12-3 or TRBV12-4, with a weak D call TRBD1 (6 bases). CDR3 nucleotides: TGTGCCAGCAGCGGACAGCCAGGCACTGAAGCTTTCTTT. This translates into CASSGQPGTEAFF.